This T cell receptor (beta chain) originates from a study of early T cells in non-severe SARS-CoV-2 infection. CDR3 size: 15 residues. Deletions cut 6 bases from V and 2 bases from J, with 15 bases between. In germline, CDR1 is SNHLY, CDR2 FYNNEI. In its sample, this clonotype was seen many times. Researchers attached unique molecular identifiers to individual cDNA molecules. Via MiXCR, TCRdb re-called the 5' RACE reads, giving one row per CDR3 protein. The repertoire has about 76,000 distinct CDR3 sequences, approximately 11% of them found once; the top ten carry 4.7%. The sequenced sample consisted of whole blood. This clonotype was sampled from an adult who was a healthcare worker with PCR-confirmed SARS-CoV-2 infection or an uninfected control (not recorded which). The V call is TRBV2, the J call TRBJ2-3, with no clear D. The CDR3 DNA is TGTGCCAGCAGATTCGGACGGACCACCACAGATACGCAGTATTTT. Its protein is CASRFGRTTTDTQYF.